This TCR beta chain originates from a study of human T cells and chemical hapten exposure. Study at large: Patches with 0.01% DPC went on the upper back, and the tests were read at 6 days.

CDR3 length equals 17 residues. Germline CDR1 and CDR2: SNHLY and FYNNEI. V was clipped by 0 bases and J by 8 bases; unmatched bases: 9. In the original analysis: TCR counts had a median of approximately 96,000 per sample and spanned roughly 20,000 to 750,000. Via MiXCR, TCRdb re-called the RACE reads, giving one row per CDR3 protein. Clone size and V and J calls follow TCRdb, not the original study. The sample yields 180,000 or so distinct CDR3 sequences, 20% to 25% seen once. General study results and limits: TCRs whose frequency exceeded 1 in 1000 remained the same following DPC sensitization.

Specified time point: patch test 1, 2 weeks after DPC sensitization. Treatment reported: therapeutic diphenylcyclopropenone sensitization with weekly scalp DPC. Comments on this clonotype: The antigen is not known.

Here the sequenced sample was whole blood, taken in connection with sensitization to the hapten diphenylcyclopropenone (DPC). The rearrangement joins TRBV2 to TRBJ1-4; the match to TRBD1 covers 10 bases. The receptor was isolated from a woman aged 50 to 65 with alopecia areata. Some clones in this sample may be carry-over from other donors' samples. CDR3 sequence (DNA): TGTGCCAGCAGTGAAGCGTCCCGGGACAGGGGAAAAGAAAAACTGTTTTTT. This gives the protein CASSEASRDRGKEKLFF.